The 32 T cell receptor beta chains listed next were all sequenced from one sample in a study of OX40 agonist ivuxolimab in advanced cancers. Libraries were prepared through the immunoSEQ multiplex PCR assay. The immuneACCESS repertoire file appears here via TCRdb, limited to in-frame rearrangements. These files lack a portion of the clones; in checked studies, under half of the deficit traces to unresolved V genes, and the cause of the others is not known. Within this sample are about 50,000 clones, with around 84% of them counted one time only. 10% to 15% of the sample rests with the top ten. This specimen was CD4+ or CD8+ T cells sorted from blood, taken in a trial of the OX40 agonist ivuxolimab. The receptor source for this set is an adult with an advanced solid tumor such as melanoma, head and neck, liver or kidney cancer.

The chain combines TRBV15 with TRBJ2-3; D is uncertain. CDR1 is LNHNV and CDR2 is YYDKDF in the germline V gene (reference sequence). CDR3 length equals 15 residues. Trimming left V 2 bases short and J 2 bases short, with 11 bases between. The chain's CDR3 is CATSRLNGYTDTQYF. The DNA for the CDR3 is TGTGCCACCAGCAGATTAAACGGGTACACAGATACGCAGTATTTT.

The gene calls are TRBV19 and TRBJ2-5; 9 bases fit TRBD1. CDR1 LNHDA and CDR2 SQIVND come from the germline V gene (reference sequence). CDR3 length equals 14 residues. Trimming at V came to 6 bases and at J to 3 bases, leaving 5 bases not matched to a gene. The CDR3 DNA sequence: TGTGCCAGTAGCCAAACAGGGGGCGAAGAGACCCAGTACTTC. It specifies CASSQTGGEETQYF.

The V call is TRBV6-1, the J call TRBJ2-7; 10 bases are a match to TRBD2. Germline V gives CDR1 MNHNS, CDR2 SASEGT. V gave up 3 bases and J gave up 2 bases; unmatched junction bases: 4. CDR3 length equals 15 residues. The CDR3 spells CASSDASGRTYEQYF. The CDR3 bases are TGTGCCAGCAGTGATGCTAGCGGGAGAACCTACGAGCAGTACTTC.

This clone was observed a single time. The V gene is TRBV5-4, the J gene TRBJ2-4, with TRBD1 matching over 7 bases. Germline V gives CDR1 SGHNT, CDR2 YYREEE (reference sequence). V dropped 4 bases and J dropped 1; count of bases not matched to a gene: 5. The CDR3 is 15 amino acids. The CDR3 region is CASSPGGRAKNIQYF. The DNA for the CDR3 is TGTGCCAGCAGCCCAGGGGGTAGGGCCAAAAACATTCAGTACTTC.

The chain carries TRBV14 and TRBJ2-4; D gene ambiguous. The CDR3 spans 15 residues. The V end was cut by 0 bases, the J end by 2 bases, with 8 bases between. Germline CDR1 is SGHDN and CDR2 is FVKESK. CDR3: CASSQEPSTKNIQYF. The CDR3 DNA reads TGTGCCAGCAGCCAAGAACCCAGTACCAAAAACATTCAGTACTTC.

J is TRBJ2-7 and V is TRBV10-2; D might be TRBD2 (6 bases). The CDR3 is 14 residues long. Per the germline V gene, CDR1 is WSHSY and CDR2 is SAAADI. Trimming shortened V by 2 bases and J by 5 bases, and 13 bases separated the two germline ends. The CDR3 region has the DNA TGCGCCAGCAGTGAGCGGGGGATGAGGAACGAGCAGTACTTC. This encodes CASSERGMRNEQYF.

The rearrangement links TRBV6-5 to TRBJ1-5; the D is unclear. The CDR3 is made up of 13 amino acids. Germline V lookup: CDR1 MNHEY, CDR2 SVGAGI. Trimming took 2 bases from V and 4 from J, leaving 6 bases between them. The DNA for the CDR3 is TGTGCCAGCAGTTACGGGCCGAATCAGCCCCAGCATTTT. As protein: CASSYGPNQPQHF.

CDR3 in DNA: TGTGCCAGCAGCTCGGGACGGAGCTCCTACGAGCAGTACTTC. Amino acid sequence: CASSSGRSSYEQYF. The V and J genes are TRBV7-9 and TRBJ2-7, with D tentatively TRBD1 or TRBD2 (5 bases each). Germline CDR1 and CDR2: SEHNR and FQNEAQ (reference sequence). CDR3 size: 14 residues. V lost 4 bases and J 0 bases, leaving 10 bases between the germline ends.

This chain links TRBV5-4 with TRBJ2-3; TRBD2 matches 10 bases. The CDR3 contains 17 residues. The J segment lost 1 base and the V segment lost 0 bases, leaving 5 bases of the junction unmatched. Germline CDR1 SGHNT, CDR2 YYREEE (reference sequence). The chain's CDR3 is CASSLGGLAGGTDTQYF. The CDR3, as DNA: TGTGCCAGCAGCTTGGGGGGGCTAGCGGGAGGCACAGATACGCAGTATTTT.

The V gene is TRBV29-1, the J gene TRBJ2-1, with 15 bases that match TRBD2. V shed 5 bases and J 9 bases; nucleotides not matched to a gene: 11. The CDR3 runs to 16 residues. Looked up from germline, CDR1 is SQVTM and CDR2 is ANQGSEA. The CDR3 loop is CSVPRTSGRAGGEQFF. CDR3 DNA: TGCAGCGTTCCTAGGACTAGCGGGAGGGCCGGGGGTGAGCAGTTCTTC.

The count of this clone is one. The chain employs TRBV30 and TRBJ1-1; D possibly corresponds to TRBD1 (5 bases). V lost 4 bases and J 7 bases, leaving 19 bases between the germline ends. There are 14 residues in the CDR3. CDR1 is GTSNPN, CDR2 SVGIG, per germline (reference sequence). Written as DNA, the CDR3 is TGTGCCTGGACCCGAGTCGTATGGGGCAATGAAGCTTTCTTT. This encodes CAWTRVVWGNEAFF.

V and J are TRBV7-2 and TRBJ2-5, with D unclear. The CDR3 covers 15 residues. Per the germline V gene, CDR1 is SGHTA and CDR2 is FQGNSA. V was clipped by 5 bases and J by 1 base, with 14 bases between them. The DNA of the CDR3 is TGTGCCAGCAGCCAAAACCCGGGTGCCCAAGAGACCCAGTACTTC. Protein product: CASSQNPGAQETQYF. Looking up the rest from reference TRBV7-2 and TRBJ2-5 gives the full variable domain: GAGVSQSPSNKVTEKGKDVELRCDPISGHTALYWYRQSLGQGLEFLIYFQGNSAPDKSGLPSDRFSAERTGGSVSTLTIQRTQQEDSAVYLCASSQNPGAQETQYFGPGTRLLVL.

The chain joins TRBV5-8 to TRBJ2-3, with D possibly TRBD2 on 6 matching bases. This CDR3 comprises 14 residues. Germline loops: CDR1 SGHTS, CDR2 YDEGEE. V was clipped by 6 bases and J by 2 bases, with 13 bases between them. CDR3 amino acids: CASTNRRVTDTQYF. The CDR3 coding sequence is TGTGCCAGCACCAACAGGAGGGTCACAGATACGCAGTATTTT.

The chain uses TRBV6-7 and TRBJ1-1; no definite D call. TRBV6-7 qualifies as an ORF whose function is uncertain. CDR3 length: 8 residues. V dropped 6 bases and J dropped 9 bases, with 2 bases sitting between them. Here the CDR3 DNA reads TGTGCCAGCAGCCAAGCTTTCTTT. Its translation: CASSQAFF.

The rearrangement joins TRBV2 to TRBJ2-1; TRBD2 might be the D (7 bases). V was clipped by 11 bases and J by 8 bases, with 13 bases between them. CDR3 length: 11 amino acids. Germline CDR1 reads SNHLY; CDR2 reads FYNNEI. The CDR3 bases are TGTGCCTCAGGGAGGGGGGATGAGCAGTTCTTC. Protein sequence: CASGRGDEQFF. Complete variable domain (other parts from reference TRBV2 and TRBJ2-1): EPEVTQTPSHQVTQMGQEVILRCVPISNHLYFYWYRQILGQKVEFLVSFYNNEISEKSEIFDDQFSVERPDGSNFTLKIRSTKLEDSAMYFCASGRGDEQFFGPGTRLTVL.

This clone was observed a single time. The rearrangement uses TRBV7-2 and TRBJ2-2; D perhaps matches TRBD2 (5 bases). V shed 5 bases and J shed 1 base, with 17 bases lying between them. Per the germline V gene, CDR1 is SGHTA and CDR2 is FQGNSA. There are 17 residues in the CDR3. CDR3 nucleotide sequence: TGTGCCAGCAGCGCCCGTGGTCGGGCGGGGAACACCGGGGAGCTGTTTTTT. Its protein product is CASSARGRAGNTGELFF.

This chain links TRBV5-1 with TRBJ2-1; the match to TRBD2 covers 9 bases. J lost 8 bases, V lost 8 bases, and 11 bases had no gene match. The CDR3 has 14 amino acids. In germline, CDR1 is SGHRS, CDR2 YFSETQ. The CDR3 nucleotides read TGCGCCAGTCGAGGGGAACTAGCGGGCTATGAGCAGTTCTTC. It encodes CASRGELAGYEQFF.

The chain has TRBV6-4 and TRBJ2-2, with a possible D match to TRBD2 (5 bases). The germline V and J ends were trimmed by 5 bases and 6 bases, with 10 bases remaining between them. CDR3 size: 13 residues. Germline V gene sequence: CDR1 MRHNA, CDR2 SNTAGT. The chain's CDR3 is CASSLEVSGELFF. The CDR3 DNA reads TGTGCCAGCAGTCTGGAGGTATCCGGGGAGCTGTTTTTT.

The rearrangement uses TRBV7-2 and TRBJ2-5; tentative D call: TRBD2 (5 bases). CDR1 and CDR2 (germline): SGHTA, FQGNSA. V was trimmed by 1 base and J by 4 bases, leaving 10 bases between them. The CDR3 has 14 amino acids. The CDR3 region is CASSLGSSSETQYF. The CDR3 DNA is TGTGCCAGCAGCTTAGGATCTAGCTCAGAGACCCAGTACTTC.

As DNA, the CDR3 is TGTGCCAGTACCCCTGGGACTAGCGGCCCCGGTGGGGAGCAGTACTTC. Its protein is CASTPGTSGPGGEQYF. This chain joins TRBV19 and TRBJ2-7, with 11 nucleotides matching TRBD2. This CDR3 is 16 amino acids long. The germline V gene has CDR1 LNHDA and CDR2 SQIVND (reference sequence). The V segment lost 7 bases and the J segment 7 bases; nucleotides outside the gene matches: 15.

The CDR3 DNA follows: TGTGCCAGTAGCTCGCGAAAGGGGTCCACCCTATACAATGAGCAGTTCTTC. Its protein is CASSSRKGSTLYNEQFF. The chain links TRBV19 to TRBJ2-1; D perhaps matches TRBD1 (5 bases). Looked up from germline, CDR1 is LNHDA and CDR2 is SQIVND (reference sequence). This CDR3 is built from 17 residues. Trimming pared 6 bases from V and 4 bases from J, leaving 22 bases between.

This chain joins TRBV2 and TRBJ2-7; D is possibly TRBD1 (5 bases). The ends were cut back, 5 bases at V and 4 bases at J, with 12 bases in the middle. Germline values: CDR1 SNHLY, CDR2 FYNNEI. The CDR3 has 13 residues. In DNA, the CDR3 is TGTGCCAGCAGTTTCCAGGGAATTTACGAGCAGTACTTC. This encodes CASSFQGIYEQYF.

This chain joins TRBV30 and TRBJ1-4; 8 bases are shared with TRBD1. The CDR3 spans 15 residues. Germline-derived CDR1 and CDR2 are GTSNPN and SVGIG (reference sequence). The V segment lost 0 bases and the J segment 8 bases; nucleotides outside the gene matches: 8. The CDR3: CAWSVRGQVGEKLFF. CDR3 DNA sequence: TGTGCCTGGAGTGTGCGGGGACAGGTTGGGGAAAAACTGTTTTTT.

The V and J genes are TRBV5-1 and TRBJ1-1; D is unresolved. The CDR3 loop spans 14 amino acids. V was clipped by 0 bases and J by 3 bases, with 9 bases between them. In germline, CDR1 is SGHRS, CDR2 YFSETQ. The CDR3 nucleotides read TGCGCCAGCAGCTTGGTAGTAGGAGACACTGAAGCTTTCTTT. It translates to CASSLVVGDTEAFF.

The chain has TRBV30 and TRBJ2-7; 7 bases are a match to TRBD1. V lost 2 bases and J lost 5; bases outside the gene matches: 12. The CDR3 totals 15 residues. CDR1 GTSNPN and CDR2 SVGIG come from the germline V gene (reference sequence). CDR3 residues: CAWSPGKGAGDEQYF. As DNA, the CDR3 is TGTGCCTGGAGTCCCGGGAAGGGGGCTGGGGACGAGCAGTACTTC.

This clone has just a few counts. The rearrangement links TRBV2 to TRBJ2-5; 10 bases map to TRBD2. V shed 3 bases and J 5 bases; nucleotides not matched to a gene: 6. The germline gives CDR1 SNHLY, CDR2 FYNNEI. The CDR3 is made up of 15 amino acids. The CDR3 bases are TGTGCCAGCAGTGAGGTAGCGGGAGGTGTGGAGACCCAGTACTTC. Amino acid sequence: CASSEVAGGVETQYF.

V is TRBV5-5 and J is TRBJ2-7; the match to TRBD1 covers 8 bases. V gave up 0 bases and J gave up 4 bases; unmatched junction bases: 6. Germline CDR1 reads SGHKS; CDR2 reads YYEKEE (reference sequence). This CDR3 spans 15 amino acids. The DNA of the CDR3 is TGTGCCAGCAGCTTGGCAGGACAGGGTACGTACGAGCAGTACTTC. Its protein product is CASSLAGQGTYEQYF.

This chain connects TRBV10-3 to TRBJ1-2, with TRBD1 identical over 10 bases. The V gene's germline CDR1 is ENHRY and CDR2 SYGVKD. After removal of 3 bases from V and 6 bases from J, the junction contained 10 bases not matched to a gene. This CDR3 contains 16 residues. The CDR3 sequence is CAISEAGTGEIHGYTF. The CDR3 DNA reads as TGTGCCATCAGTGAAGCCGGGACAGGGGAAATCCATGGCTACACCTTC.

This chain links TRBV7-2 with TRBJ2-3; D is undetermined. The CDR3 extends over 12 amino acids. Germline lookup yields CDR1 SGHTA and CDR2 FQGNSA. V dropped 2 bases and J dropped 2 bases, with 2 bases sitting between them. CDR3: CASSLYTDTQYF. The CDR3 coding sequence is TGTGCCAGCAGCTTATACACAGATACGCAGTATTTT.

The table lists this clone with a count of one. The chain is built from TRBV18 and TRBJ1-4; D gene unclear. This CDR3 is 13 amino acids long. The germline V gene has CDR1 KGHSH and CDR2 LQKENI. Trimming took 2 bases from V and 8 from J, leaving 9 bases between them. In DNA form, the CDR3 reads TGTGCCAGCTCACCATTGGACGGGGAAAAACTGTTTTTT. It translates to CASSPLDGEKLFF. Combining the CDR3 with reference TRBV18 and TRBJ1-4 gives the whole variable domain NAGVMQNPRHLVRRRGQEARLRCSPMKGHSHVYWYRQLPEEGLKFMVYLQKENIIDESGMPKERFSAEFPKEGPSILRIQQVVRGDSAAYFCASSPLDGEKLFFGSGTQLSVL.

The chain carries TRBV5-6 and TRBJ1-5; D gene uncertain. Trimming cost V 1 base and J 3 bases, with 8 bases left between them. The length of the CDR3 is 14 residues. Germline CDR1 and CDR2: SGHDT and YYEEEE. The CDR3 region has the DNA TGTGCCAGCAGCTTGAAGGTCTACAATCAGCCCCAGCATTTT. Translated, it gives CASSLKVYNQPQHF.

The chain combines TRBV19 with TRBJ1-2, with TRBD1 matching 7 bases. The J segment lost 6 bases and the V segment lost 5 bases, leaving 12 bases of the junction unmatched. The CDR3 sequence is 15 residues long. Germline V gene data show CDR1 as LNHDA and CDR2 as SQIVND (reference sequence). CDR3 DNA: TGTGCCAGTAGTTCAACGCCAGGGGGAGCGGATGGCTACACCTTC. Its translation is CASSSTPGGADGYTF.